A single sample gave rise to the 24 T cell receptor beta chains below, sequenced in a study of T cell responses to AZD1222 COVID-19 vaccine. Clones were sequenced by immunoSEQ multiplex PCR, and TCRdb holds only the in-frame ones, with some missing. The profile shows about 190,000 clones, approximately 92% of them singletons. The source material was peripheral blood, sampled on day 0 of AZD1222 vaccination. These receptors were taken from an adult in good health.

The J gene is TRBJ1-5, the V gene TRBV7-2, with 9 bases aligning to TRBD1. J lost 6 bases, V lost 1 base, and 7 bases had no gene match. The germline V gene has CDR1 SGHTA and CDR2 FQGNSA. CDR3 length: 16 residues. The CDR3 protein is CASSLDSWTGVQPQHF. The CDR3, as DNA: TGTGCCAGCAGCTTAGATTCTTGGACAGGGGTTCAGCCCCAGCATTTT. Complete variable domain (other parts from reference TRBV7-2 and TRBJ1-5): GAGVSQSPSNKVTEKGKDVELRCDPISGHTALYWYRQSLGQGLEFLIYFQGNSAPDKSGLPSDRFSAERTGGSVSTLTIQRTQQEDSAVYLCASSLDSWTGVQPQHFGDGTRLSIL.

The chain joins TRBV7-8 to TRBJ1-1, with 11 bases aligning to TRBD1. The V gene end was trimmed by 5 bases and the J gene end by 7 bases; junction bases not matched to a gene: 6. Germline-derived CDR1 and CDR2 are SGHVS and FQNEAQ. The CDR3 has 14 residues. The DNA of the CDR3 is TGTGCCAGCAGCCTGGGACAGGGGGTCCATGAAGCTTTCTTT. This gives the protein CASSLGQGVHEAFF.

The gene calls are TRBV2 and TRBJ1-5; 7 bases fit TRBD1. The V gene's germline CDR1 is SNHLY and CDR2 FYNNEI. This CDR3 is built from 14 residues. J lost 0 bases, V lost 6 bases, and 2 bases had no gene match. In nucleotides, the CDR3 is TGTGCCAGCAGGACAGGGACTAGCAATCAGCCCCAGCATTTT. Translation: CASRTGTSNQPQHF.

This rearrangement joins TRBV7-8 to TRBJ1-4; D is unresolved. Per germline, CDR1 SGHVS and CDR2 FQNEAQ. This CDR3 has 14 residues. Trimming cost V 5 bases and J 2 bases, with 9 bases left between them. In nucleotides, the CDR3 is TGTGCCAGCAGCGCCTGGAGGACTAATGAAAAACTGTTTTTT. This codes for CASSAWRTNEKLFF.

This chain connects TRBV18 to TRBJ1-1; 7 bases agree with TRBD1. The junction had 7 bases not matched to a gene; V was cut back by 5 bases and J by 1 base. The CDR3 spans 15 residues. Germline V gives CDR1 KGHSH, CDR2 LQKENI. DNA of the CDR3: TGTGCCAGCTCATCCCTACAGGGGACGAACACTGAAGCTTTCTTT. Translation gives CASSSLQGTNTEAFF.

The CDR3 loop reads CASSPPGHLATNEKLFF. CDR3 bases: TGTGCCAGCTCACCACCGGGACACCTTGCAACTAATGAAAAACTGTTTTTT. This sequence joins TRBV18 and TRBJ1-4, with D perhaps TRBD1 (6 bases). Germline V gives CDR1 KGHSH, CDR2 LQKENI. The CDR3 has 17 amino acids. Trimming took 0 bases from V and 0 from J, leaving 11 bases between them.

V and J are TRBV6-2 or TRBV6-3 and TRBJ1-2, with D unresolved. Trimming pared 5 bases from V and 4 bases from J, leaving 14 bases between. This CDR3 contains 14 residues. Germline V gives CDR1 MNHEY, CDR2 SVGEGT. CDR3 sequence reads: CASSPAWGAYGYTF. The CDR3 DNA reads as TGTGCCAGCAGTCCCGCGTGGGGAGCCTATGGCTACACCTTC.

This chain uses TRBV30 with TRBJ1-2; tentative D call: TRBD1 (6 bases). The CDR3 is made up of 15 amino acids. CDR1 and CDR2 (germline): GTSNPN, SVGIG (reference sequence). The V and J ends lost 2 bases and 2 bases respectively, with 15 bases between them. The CDR3 region has the DNA TGTGCCTGGAGTCTCCAGGGGTCGAGAAACTATGGCTACACCTTC. As protein: CAWSLQGSRNYGYTF.

The rearrangement uses TRBV29-1 and TRBJ2-6; no definite D call. The CDR3 totals 16 residues. V lost 5 bases, J lost 0 bases, and 14 bases lay in between. CDR1 is SQVTM and CDR2 is ANQGSEA in the germline V gene. For the CDR3, the DNA is TGCAGCGTTCGAGCTTACAGCGACTCTGGGGCCAACGTCCTGACTTTC. Its translation is CSVRAYSDSGANVLTF.

The chain employs TRBV5-1 and TRBJ1-2; TRBD1 is a possible D gene (5 bases). CDR1 and CDR2 from the germline V gene are SGHRS and YFSETQ. CDR3 length: 14 amino acids. Trimming shortened V by 5 bases and J by 3 bases, and 14 bases separated the two germline ends. CDR3 region: CASRPGGGHYGYTF. As DNA, the CDR3 is TGCGCCAGCAGGCCCGGGGGAGGGCACTATGGCTACACCTTC.

The chain combines TRBV2 with TRBJ2-2; D is uncertain. Trimming left V 6 bases short and J 4 bases short, with 6 bases between. CDR3 length: 12 amino acids. The germline gives CDR1 SNHLY, CDR2 FYNNEI. The chain's CDR3 is CASRSLTGELFF. In nucleotides, the CDR3 is TGTGCCAGCAGATCACTCACCGGGGAGCTGTTTTTT. Filled out from reference TRBV2 and TRBJ2-2, the complete variable domain reads EPEVTQTPSHQVTQMGQEVILRCVPISNHLYFYWYRQILGQKVEFLVSFYNNEISEKSEIFDDQFSVERPDGSNFTLKIRSTKLEDSAMYFCASRSLTGELFFGEGSRLTVL.

The CDR3 sequence is CASSRRQGADTEAFF. In DNA form, the CDR3 reads TGTGCCAGCTCCCGGCGGCAGGGGGCGGACACTGAAGCTTTCTTT. The chain recombines TRBV18 with TRBJ1-1; the match to TRBD1 covers 8 bases. V lost 6 bases and J lost 3; bases outside the gene matches: 9. Germline CDR1 KGHSH, CDR2 LQKENI. The CDR3 sequence is 15 residues long.

The genes are TRBV7-9 and TRBJ2-1, with D unclear. V dropped 1 base and J dropped 9 bases, with 13 bases sitting between them. Germline CDR1 is SEHNR and CDR2 is FQNEAQ (reference sequence). This CDR3 region has 14 residues. Written as DNA, the CDR3 is TGTGCCAGCAGCTTAGGGGGTAGAACCGGTGAGCAGTTCTTC. Its translation is CASSLGGRTGEQFF.

The rearrangement links TRBV2 to TRBJ2-7, with 9 bases fitting TRBD2. CDR3 size: 13 residues. The J segment lost 9 bases and the V segment lost 7 bases, leaving 10 bases of the junction unmatched. Germline CDR1 is SNHLY and CDR2 is FYNNEI. CDR3 in amino acids: CASIGGGAQGQYF. In DNA, the CDR3 is TGTGCCAGCATCGGCGGGGGGGCCCAAGGGCAGTACTTC.

J is TRBJ1-5 and V is TRBV29-1; D gene unclear. Trimming pared 6 bases from V and 5 bases from J, leaving 14 bases between. The CDR3 loop spans 13 amino acids. Germline loops: CDR1 SQVTM, CDR2 ANQGSEA. The CDR3 bases are TGCAGCGTAGTGACCCATGGGGATCAGCCCCAGCATTTT. Protein sequence: CSVVTHGDQPQHF.

This clone appeared a few times. J is TRBJ1-6 and V is TRBV9, with D possibly TRBD1 on 5 matching bases. Per germline, CDR1 SGDLS and CDR2 YYNGEE. The length of the CDR3 is 14 residues. Between the trimmed V and J ends, which lost 4 bases and 6 bases, there was a span of 11 bases. The DNA of the CDR3 is TGTGCCAGCAGCCCTGGGACTCTTAATTCACCCCTCCACTTT. Translating it yields CASSPGTLNSPLHF.

The V gene is TRBV29-1, the J gene TRBJ1-4, with 7 bases matching TRBD1. Unmatched junction bases numbered 6, after V lost 7 bases and J lost 4 bases. Germline V gives CDR1 SQVTM, CDR2 ANQGSEA. The CDR3 runs to 13 residues. For the CDR3, the DNA is TGCAGCGCCGGGGGACAGCTTAATGAAAAACTGTTTTTT. Translating gives CSAGGQLNEKLFF.

This clone came up once. The chain has TRBV5-1 and TRBJ1-2; D is perhaps TRBD1 (6 bases). The V end was cut by 5 bases, the J end by 0 bases, with 14 bases between. Germline CDR1 reads SGHRS; CDR2 reads YFSETQ. The CDR3 sequence is 15 residues long. The CDR3 DNA follows: TGCGCCAGCAGATTGAGAACAGGGTCTAACTATGGCTACACCTTC. Translating it yields CASRLRTGSNYGYTF.

CDR3 nucleotide sequence: TGTGCCAGCAGAACCGAGGCCTCCTATAATTCACCCCTCCACTTT. Translated: CASRTEASYNSPLHF. The chain joins TRBV6-4 to TRBJ1-6; D not certain. This CDR3 has 15 amino acids. Germline CDR1 MRHNA, CDR2 SNTAGT. Trimming stripped 6 bases from V and 0 bases from J, with 9 bases between.

This clone came up once. The gene calls are TRBV19 and TRBJ1-1, with 7 nucleotides matching TRBD1. This CDR3 has 16 amino acids. Looked up from germline, CDR1 is LNHDA and CDR2 is SQIVND (reference sequence). The J segment lost 4 bases and the V segment lost 5 bases, leaving 13 bases of the junction unmatched. The CDR3 reads CASSPPDSTGRTEAFF. CDR3 DNA: TGTGCCAGTAGTCCCCCGGATTCGACAGGGCGCACTGAAGCTTTCTTT.

The chain combines TRBV7-2 with TRBJ2-3; the D call may be TRBD1 or TRBD2 (5 bases each). Trimming stripped 1 base from V and 4 bases from J, with 12 bases between. Germline lookup yields CDR1 SGHTA and CDR2 FQGNSA. The CDR3 contains 15 residues. CDR3: CASSLGGVAPDTQYF. For the CDR3, the DNA is TGTGCCAGCAGCTTAGGAGGGGTAGCACCAGATACGCAGTATTTT.

The V gene is TRBV25-1, the J gene TRBJ2-1; D may be TRBD2 (6 bases). The germline CDR1 and CDR2 sequences are MGHDK and SYGVNS. The CDR3 spans 14 residues. Trimming took off 7 bases at V and 10 bases at J, with 20 bases between the two ends. The CDR3 nucleotides read TGTGCCAGCAAGAGGAGGGAGCCCCGCGGGGAGCAGTTCTTC. Protein product: CASKRREPRGEQFF.

V is TRBV2 and J is TRBJ2-1; no firm D call. V gave up 4 bases and J gave up 4 bases, with 17 bases separating them. CDR1 is SNHLY, CDR2 FYNNEI, per germline. The CDR3 covers 16 residues. The CDR3 DNA reads as TGTGCCAGCAGTGGGGTCCTGGGTGGGCGTTACAATGAGCAGTTCTTC. The encoded protein is CASSGVLGGRYNEQFF.

This chain uses TRBV28 with TRBJ2-3; 11 bases line up with TRBD2. This CDR3 contains 15 residues. Germline V CDR1 and CDR2: MDHEN, SYDVKM. V was pared by 5 bases and J by 5 bases, with 6 bases of the junction left unmatched. CDR3 DNA: TGTGCCAGCAGTGGGCTAGCGGGGGGAGGAGATACGCAGTATTTT. This translates into CASSGLAGGGDTQYF. The full variable domain, rest sourced from reference TRBV28 and TRBJ2-3, is DVKVTQSSRYLVKRTGEKVFLECVQDMDHENMFWYRQDPGLGLRLIYFSYDVKMKEKGDIPEGYSVSREKKERFSLILESASTNQTSMYLCASSGLAGGGDTQYFGPGTRLTVL.